There are a few counts of the clone carrying this TCR beta chain. TCRdb processed the 5' RACE reads anew with MiXCR; each CDR3 protein has one entry. The table lists some 350,000 distinct CDR3 sequences, 14% to 15% of them singletons. The data originate from a study of CD8 T cells in ankylosing spondylitis. This CDR3 region has 15 residues. Trimming took 4 bases from V and 1 from J, leaving 13 bases between them. Sample: blood, either unsorted or a sorted T cell fraction (not recorded which). This TCR was recovered from a male donor with ankylosing spondylitis or in good health (not recorded which). V and J are TRBV12-3 or TRBV12-4 and TRBJ1-2; tentatively, D is TRBD1 (5 bases). CDR3 loop: CASSSSWGFNYGYTF. As DNA, the CDR3 is TGTGCCAGCAGTTCAAGCTGGGGCTTTAACTATGGCTACACCTTC.